The rows below give T cell receptor beta chains drawn from one sample of a study of patients and donors after allogeneic stem cell transplantation. TCRdb ran MiXCR on the RT-PCR reads and lists one entry per CDR3 protein. The table includes about 150,000 distinct CDR3 sequences, about 36% detected once. Source material: blood, either unsorted or a sorted T cell fraction (not recorded which). These receptors were taken from a human donor who was either an allogeneic HSCT recipient or a stem cell or donor lymphocyte infusion donor (not recorded which). It is not recorded whose cells these are; they may come from a transplant donor. The CDR3 runs from the conserved cysteine through the conserved F or W. A D gene is named only where the DNA matches it firmly. Not all rows give a size; the values are once, few, many and, for expanded clones, a class.

CDR3aa	CDR3nt	v_gene	j_gene	abundance	d_gene
CASSPGTSGVLSTDTQYF	TGCGCCAGCAGCCCCGGGACTAGCGGGGTCTTGAGCACAGATACGCAGTATTTT	TRBV5-1	TRBJ2-3	-	TRBD2
CASSPWTGRNTEAFF	TGTGCCAGCAGTCCTTGGACAGGGAGGAACACTGAAGCTTTCTTT	TRBV6-6	TRBJ1-1	few	TRBD1
CASSLAEGRPQHF	TGCGCCAGCAGCTTGGCCGAGGGGCGGCCCCAGCATTTT	TRBV5-1	TRBJ1-5	-	-
CASSLGRGLAGHNEQFF	TGTGCCAGCAGCTTAGGCAGGGGACTAGCGGGCCACAATGAGCAGTTCTTC	TRBV13	TRBJ2-1	-	TRBD2
CASSMTGNNSPLHF	TGTGCCAGCAGCATGACAGGGAACAATTCACCCCTCCACTTT	TRBV7-2	TRBJ1-6	-	TRBD1
CASSQEDLLNTEAFF	TGCGCCAGCAGCCAAGAGGATCTTTTGAACACTGAAGCTTTCTTT	TRBV4-1	TRBJ1-1	-	-
CASRIRTGGSSPLHF	TGTGCCAGCAGAATAAGGACAGGGGGGAGCTCACCCCTCCACTTT	TRBV6-5	TRBJ1-6	few	TRBD1
CASSLYGFGNTIYF	TGTGCCAGCAGTTTATATGGGTTTGGAAACACCATATATTTT	TRBV27	TRBJ1-3	few	-
CASTPAGGETQYF	TGTGCCAGCACCCCGGCAGGGGGGGAGACCCAGTACTTC	TRBV12-3/TRBV12-4	TRBJ2-5	-	-
CASSSGQGTLIHTEAFF	TGTGCCAGCAGTTCCGGACAGGGAACTCTAATTCACACTGAAGCTTTCTTT	TRBV6-6	TRBJ1-1	-	TRBD1
CASSLAETGPLYSNQPQHF	TGTGCCAGCAGCTTGGCCGAGACAGGCCCCCTATATAGCAATCAGCCCCAGCATTTT	TRBV5-5	TRBJ1-5	-	-
CSAQRAGGTGELFF	TGCAGCGCGCAACGCGCAGGGGGCACCGGGGAGCTGTTTTTT	TRBV29-1	TRBJ2-2	few	TRBD1
CASRPSGPRTEAFF	TGTGCCAGCCGACCATCCGGGCCGAGGACTGAAGCTTTCTTT	TRBV27	TRBJ1-1	-	-
CASSYGSPGTGDQGLFF	TGTGCCAGCAGTTACGGATCTCCCGGGACAGGTGACCAAGGACTGTTTTTT	TRBV6-2/TRBV6-3	TRBJ1-4	few	TRBD1
CASSQAEETQYF	TGTGCCAGCAGCCAAGCAGAGGAGACCCAGTACTTC	TRBV3-1	TRBJ2-5	once	-
CASRSGHGNQPQHF	TGTGCCAGCAGATCGGGACACGGCAATCAGCCCCAGCATTTT	TRBV28	TRBJ1-5	few	-
CSVSGGPSDTQYF	TGCAGTGTATCCGGGGGGCCATCAGATACGCAGTATTTT	TRBV20-1	TRBJ2-3	few	-
CASSQTAGELFF	TGTGCCAGCAGCCAGACTGCCGGGGAGCTGTTTTTT	TRBV3-1	TRBJ2-2	few	-
CSVDDRGLGTEAFF	TGCAGCGTCGACGACAGGGGGCTTGGAACTGAAGCTTTCTTT	TRBV29-1	TRBJ1-1	few	TRBD1
CASSPLGVGYTF	TGTGCCAGCAGTCCGCTCGGGGTCGGCTACACCTTC	TRBV27	TRBJ1-2	once	-
CSARGVRTNTEAFF	TGCAGTGCTAGGGGGGTACGGACTAACACTGAAGCTTTCTTT	TRBV20-1	TRBJ1-1	many	-
CASSLGQGDFYEQYF	TGTGCCAGCAGCCTCGGACAGGGGGACTTCTACGAGCAGTACTTC	TRBV11-2	TRBJ2-7	few	TRBD1
CASSLFPDSEAFF	TGTGCCAGCAGTTTATTCCCCGACAGTGAAGCTTTCTTT	TRBV27	TRBJ1-1	-	-
CASSQDLQERYGYTF	TGTGCCAGCAGCCAAGACTTACAGGAAAGGTATGGCTACACCTTC	TRBV3-1	TRBJ1-2	few	-
CASRLDPLYGYTF	TGTGCCAGCAGACTGGACCCCCTCTATGGCTACACCTTC	TRBV28	TRBJ1-2	few	-
CAINTGAYGYTF	TGTGCCATCAATACAGGGGCCTATGGCTACACCTTC	TRBV10-3	TRBJ1-2	few	TRBD1
CASSQSRRGANEKLFF	TGCGCCAGCAGCCAATCAAGGAGGGGCGCTAATGAAAAACTGTTTTTT	TRBV4-3	TRBJ1-4	-	-
CAIYASSGNTIYF	TGTGCCATCTACGCGAGCTCTGGAAACACCATATATTTT	TRBV10-3	TRBJ1-3	few	-
CASSFGRRGTGNQPQHF	TGTGCCAGCAGTTTCGGACGCAGAGGGACTGGCAATCAGCCCCAGCATTTT	TRBV28	TRBJ1-5	-	-
CASSCPRDGDPNTEAFF	TGTGCCAGCAGCTGCCCGCGGGACGGCGACCCGAACACTGAAGCTTTCTTT	TRBV13	TRBJ1-1	few	-
CASSLKEKLFF	TGTGCCAGCAGCTTAAAGGAAAAACTGTTTTTT	TRBV7-9	TRBJ1-4	few	-
CASSLGSLGGGTDTQYF	TGTGCCAGCAGCTTGGGTAGTTTGGGCGGAGGAACAGATACGCAGTATTTT	TRBV5-4	TRBJ2-3	few	-
CASRSRQGQENTEAFF	TGTGCCAGCAGGTCGAGGCAGGGACAGGAGAACACTGAAGCTTTCTTT	TRBV7-9	TRBJ1-1	few	TRBD1
CASSMGLANTGELFF	TGTGCCAGCAGCATGGGACTCGCGAACACCGGGGAGCTGTTTTTT	TRBV7-3	TRBJ2-2	-	-
CASSQDLTHSTGYTF	TGTGCCAGCAGCCAAGATCTGACCCACTCCACGGGCTACACCTTC	TRBV4-2	TRBJ1-2	few	-
CASSSPAGIGPYNEQFF	TGCGCCAGCAGCTCCCCGGCGGGCATAGGGCCCTACAATGAGCAGTTCTTC	TRBV4-3	TRBJ2-1	-	-
CASSLGAEITDTQYF	TGTGCCAGCAGCTTAGGAGCGGAGATCACAGATACGCAGTATTTT	TRBV7-6	TRBJ2-3	few	-